This TCR beta chain was captured by sequencing in a study of blood T cells in healthy people across ages. Findings of the study overall: Long-lived and aged donors differed, with more naive CD4+ cells and higher diversity in the long-lived.

Each donor gave 9 to 10 milliliters of peripheral blood. Primers used in a second PCR of about 7 to 12 cycles were a sample-barcoded 5' primer and a J-beta primer mix. The authors tagged each cDNA molecule using a template-switch adaptor with 12 random nucleotides. TCRdb reanalysed the 5' RACE reads using MiXCR and keeps one entry per CDR3 protein. The sample shows approximately 730,000 distinct CDR3 sequences, about 48% of them seen only once. A note on this clonotype: Its antigen is unknown.

Germline CDR1 is MNHEY and CDR2 is SMNVEV (reference sequence). This CDR3 is 13 amino acids long. The germline V and J ends were trimmed by 5 bases and 3 bases, with 10 bases remaining between them. The chain couples TRBV27 to TRBJ2-5; D is undetermined. The clonotype originates from a man older than 75 in good health. The sample comprised blood. The CDR3 region is CASSPWSKETQYF. The CDR3 DNA reads TGTGCCAGCAGTCCTTGGTCTAAAGAGACCCAGTACTTC.